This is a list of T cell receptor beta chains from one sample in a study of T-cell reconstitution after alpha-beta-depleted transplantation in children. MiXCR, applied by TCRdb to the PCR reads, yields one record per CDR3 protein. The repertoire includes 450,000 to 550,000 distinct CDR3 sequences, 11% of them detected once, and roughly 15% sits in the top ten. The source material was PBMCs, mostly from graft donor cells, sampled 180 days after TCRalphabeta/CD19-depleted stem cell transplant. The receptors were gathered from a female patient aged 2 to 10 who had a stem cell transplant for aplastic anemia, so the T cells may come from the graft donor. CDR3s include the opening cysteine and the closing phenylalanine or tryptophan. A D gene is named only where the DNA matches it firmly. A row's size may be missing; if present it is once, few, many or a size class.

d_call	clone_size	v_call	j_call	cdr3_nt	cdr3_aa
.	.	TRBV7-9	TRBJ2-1	TGTGCCACCAGTAACAGGGATAACACCTACAATGAGCAGTTCTTC	CATSNRDNTYNEQFF
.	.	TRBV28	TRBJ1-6	TGTGCCAGCAGTATAAAAGGGGATTCACCCCTCCACTTT	CASSIKGDSPLHF
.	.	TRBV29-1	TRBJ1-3	TGCAGCGCAGACACCAACTCTGGAAACACCATATATTTT	CSADTNSGNTIYF
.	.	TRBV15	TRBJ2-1	TGTGCCACCAGCAGAGATCTGGCGGGGCGGGAGCAGTTCTTC	CATSRDLAGREQFF
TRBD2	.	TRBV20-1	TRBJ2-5	TGCAGTGCTGGCCTTGGACTAGCTGAGGAGACCCAGTACTTC	CSAGLGLAEETQYF
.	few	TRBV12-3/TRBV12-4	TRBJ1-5	TGTGCCAGCAGTTTAAGCGGAGGGCAGGCCAGACAGCCCCAGCATTTT	CASSLSGGQARQPQHF
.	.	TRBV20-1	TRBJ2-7	TGCAGTGCAGCGTACATTTATGGAGGTTACGAGCAGTACTTC	CSAAYIYGGYEQYF
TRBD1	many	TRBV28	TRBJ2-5	TGTGCCAGCAGTTTGGACAGGACGGGGACCCAGTACTTC	CASSLDRTGTQYF
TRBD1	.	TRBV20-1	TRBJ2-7	TGCAGTGCTAGAGATAGGGGACAGGGGGCCCACGAGCAGTACTTC	CSARDRGQGAHEQYF
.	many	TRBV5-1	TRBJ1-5	TGCGCCAGCAGCGCGGAGATTAATCAGCCCCAGCATTTT	CASSAEINQPQHF
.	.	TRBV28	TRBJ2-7	TGTGCCAGCGGGGGCGGGGGAACCTACGAGCAGTACTTC	CASGGGGTYEQYF
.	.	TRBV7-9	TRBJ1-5	TGTGCCAGCAGCTTAGTCAGGGATGAGATTAATCAGCCCCAGCATTTT	CASSLVRDEINQPQHF
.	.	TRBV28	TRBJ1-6	TGTGCCAGCAGTCCCCCGATCGGATCGTATTCACCCCTCCACTTT	CASSPPIGSYSPLHF
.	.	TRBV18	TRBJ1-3	TGTGCCAGCTCACCACTGCTAGTCTCTGGAAACACCATATATTTT	CASSPLLVSGNTIYF
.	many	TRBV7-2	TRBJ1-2	TGTGCCAGCAGCTTAGACAGGCTCTATGGCTACACCTTC	CASSLDRLYGYTF
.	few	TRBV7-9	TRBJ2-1	TGTGCCAGCAGCTCAACCTACGGACCCGCGTGGAATGAGCAGTTCTTC	CASSSTYGPAWNEQFF
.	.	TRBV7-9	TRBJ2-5	TGTGCCAGCAGCTTCCGGGTGGGAGAGGAGACCCAGTACTTC	CASSFRVGEETQYF
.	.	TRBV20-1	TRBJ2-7	TGCAGTGCTAGAGAAACAGCTAGCTACGAGCAGTACTTC	CSARETASYEQYF
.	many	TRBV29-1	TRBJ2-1	TGCAGCGTTGAAAGGCGGATGAATGAGCAGTTCTTC	CSVERRMNEQFF
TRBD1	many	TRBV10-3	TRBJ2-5	TGTGCCATCAGTGACAGGGGGGAGACCCAGTACTTC	CAISDRGETQYF
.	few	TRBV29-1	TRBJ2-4	TGCAGCGTTGAAGAGGCAGCTGGAAGGTATAAAAACATTCAGTACTTC	CSVEEAAGRYKNIQYF
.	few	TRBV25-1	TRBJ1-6	TGTGCCAGCAGCGACGCCTTTCACGGAAGCTCCTATAATTCACCCCTCCACTTT	CASSDAFHGSSYNSPLHF
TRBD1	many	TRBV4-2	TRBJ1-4	TGTGCCAGCAGCCCTCATCCGGGACAGAGTGAAAAACTGTTTTTT	CASSPHPGQSEKLFF
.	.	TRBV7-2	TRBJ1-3	TGTGCCAGCAGCTTAATGGCAGGATTCTCTGGAAACACCATATATTTT	CASSLMAGFSGNTIYF
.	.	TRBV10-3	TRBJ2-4	TGTGCCATCGGCGGGACAGCCAAAAACATTCAGTACTTC	CAIGGTAKNIQYF
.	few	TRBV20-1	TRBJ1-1	TGCAGTGCCACCCGGGCAGGGGTGAACACTGAAGCTTTCTTT	CSATRAGVNTEAFF
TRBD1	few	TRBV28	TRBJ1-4	TGTGCCAGCAGTTGGGACAGCACAAATGAAAAACTGTTTTTT	CASSWDSTNEKLFF
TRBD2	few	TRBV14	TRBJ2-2	TGTGCCAGCAGCCAAGGATGGCTAGCGGGAGCCTCCGGGGAGCTGTTTTTT	CASSQGWLAGASGELFF
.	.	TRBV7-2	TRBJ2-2	TGTGCCAGCAGCCCGACGGGTATCGGGGAGCTGTTTTTT	CASSPTGIGELFF
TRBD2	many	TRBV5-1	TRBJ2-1	TGTGCCAGCAGCTCGACTAGCGGGAGCTCCTACAATGAGCAGTTCTTC	CASSSTSGSSYNEQFF
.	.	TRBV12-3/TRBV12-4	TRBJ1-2	TGTGCCAGCAGTTTATGGAGGGCGCCTTATGGCTACACCTTC	CASSLWRAPYGYTF
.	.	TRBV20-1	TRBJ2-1	TGCAGTTCGTCTTCCTACAATGAGCAGTTCTTC	CSSSSYNEQFF
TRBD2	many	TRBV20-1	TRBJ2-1	TGCAGTGCTAGAGATGAGGGACTAAGCGATGAGCAGTTCTTC	CSARDEGLSDEQFF
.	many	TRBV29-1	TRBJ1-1	TGCAGCGTCCACCCGACAGGAACTGAAGCTTTCTTT	CSVHPTGTEAFF
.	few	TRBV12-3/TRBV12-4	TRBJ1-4	TGTGCCAGCAGTTTATCTGGGACGGATGAAAAACTGTTTTTT	CASSLSGTDEKLFF
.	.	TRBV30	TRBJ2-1	TGTGCCTGCGGAGGGGGGTACAATGAGCAGTTCTTC	CACGGGYNEQFF
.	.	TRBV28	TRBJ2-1	TGTGCCAGCAGATTCCCCAGGGGGGCAGCGGATACCTACAATGAGCAGTTCTTC	CASRFPRGAADTYNEQFF
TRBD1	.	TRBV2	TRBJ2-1	TGTGCCAGCAGTTATAGGGACAGGGGAGGCAATGAGCAGTTCTTC	CASSYRDRGGNEQFF
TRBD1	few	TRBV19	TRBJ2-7	TGTGCCAGTAGTGTCGGACAGGGGGCTATGAACGAGCAGTACTTC	CASSVGQGAMNEQYF
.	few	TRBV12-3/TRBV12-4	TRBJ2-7	TGTGCCAGCAGTAGGCAGGGGAAGGCCAACGAGCAGTACTTC	CASSRQGKANEQYF